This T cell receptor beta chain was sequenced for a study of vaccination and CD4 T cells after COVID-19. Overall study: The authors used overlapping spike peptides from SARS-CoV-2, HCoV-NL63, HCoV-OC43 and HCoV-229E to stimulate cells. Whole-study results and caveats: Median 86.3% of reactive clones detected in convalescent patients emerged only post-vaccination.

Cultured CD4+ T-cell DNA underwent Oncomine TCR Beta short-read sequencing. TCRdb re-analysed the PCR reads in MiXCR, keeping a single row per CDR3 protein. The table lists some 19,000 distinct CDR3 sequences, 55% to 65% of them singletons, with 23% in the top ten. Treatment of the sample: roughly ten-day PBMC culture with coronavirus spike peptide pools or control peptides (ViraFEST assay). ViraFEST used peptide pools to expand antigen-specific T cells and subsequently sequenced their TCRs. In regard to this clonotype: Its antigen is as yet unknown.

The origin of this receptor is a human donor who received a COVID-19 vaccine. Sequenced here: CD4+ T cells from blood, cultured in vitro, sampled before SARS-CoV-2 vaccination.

The CDR3 loop is CASSLEISGANVLTF. Written as DNA, the CDR3 is TGTGCCAGCAGCTTAGAAATCTCTGGGGCCAACGTCCTGACTTTC. The rearrangement links TRBV7-3 to TRBJ2-6; D unclear. Trimming cost V 2 bases and J 0 bases, with 5 bases left between them. The germline V gene has CDR1 SGHTA and CDR2 FQGTGA. This CDR3 region has 15 residues.